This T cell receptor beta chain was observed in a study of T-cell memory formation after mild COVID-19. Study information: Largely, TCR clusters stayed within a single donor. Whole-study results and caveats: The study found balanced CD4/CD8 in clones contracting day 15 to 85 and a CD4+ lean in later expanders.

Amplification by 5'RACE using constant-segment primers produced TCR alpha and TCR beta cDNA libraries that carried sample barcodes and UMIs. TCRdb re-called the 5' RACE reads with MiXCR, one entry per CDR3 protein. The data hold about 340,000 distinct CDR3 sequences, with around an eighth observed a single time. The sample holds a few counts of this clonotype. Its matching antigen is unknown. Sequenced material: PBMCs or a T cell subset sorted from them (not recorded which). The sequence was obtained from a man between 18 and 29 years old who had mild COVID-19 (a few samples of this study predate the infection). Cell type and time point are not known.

CDR3 DNA: TGTGCCAGCAGTTATCGACCCAATCTCGAGCAGTTCTTC. Translation: CASSYRPNLEQFF. The V call is TRBV2, the J call TRBJ2-1; D call uncertain. Germline V gene lookup returns CDR1 SNHLY and CDR2 FYNNEI. The CDR3 runs 13 residues. The V end lost 5 bases, the J end lost 10 bases, and 15 bases lay between the germline ends.